Listed here are 18 T cell receptor beta chains from one sample, sequenced in a study of OX40 agonist ivuxolimab in advanced cancers. The method was immunoSEQ multiplex PCR; TCRdb's version includes in-frame clones alone and lacks a portion of them. The sample holds roughly 56,000 clones, 82% seen once. This sample comprised CD4+ or CD8+ T cells sorted from blood, obtained in a trial of the OX40 agonist ivuxolimab. The receptors shown here come from an adult with an advanced solid tumor such as melanoma, head and neck, liver or kidney cancer.

The gene calls are TRBV5-1 and TRBJ1-1, with 9 bases lining up with TRBD1. The CDR3 consists of 15 residues. Trimming at V came to 2 bases and at J to 5 bases, leaving 7 bases not matched to a gene. Germline V lookup: CDR1 SGHRS, CDR2 YFSETQ. The CDR3 is CASSFGDRDKTEAFF. CDR3 DNA: TGCGCCAGCAGCTTCGGGGACAGGGACAAGACTGAAGCTTTCTTT.

The chain has TRBV9 and TRBJ2-5; no clear D gene. The CDR3 totals 16 residues. V lost 4 bases, J lost 1 base, and 17 bases lay in between. Germline loops: CDR1 SGDLS, CDR2 YYNGEE. The CDR3 loop is CASSQAAASSQETQYF. The CDR3 bases are TGTGCCAGCAGCCAGGCGGCAGCCAGCTCCCAAGAGACCCAGTACTTC.

The genes are TRBV30 and TRBJ1-5; D remains unclear. Germline-derived CDR1 and CDR2 are GTSNPN and SVGIG (reference sequence). With 2 bases removed from V and 4 bases from J, the gap between germline ends came to 9 bases. This CDR3 is 13 amino acids long. CDR3 DNA: TGTGCCTGGAGTCGGAACAGAAATCAGCCCCAGCATTTT. This gives the protein CAWSRNRNQPQHF.

This clone was found once. V usage is TRBV7-2 and J usage is TRBJ2-5; D assignment may be TRBD1 or TRBD2 (5 bases each). CDR1 and CDR2 (germline): SGHTA, FQGNSA. Deletions cut 5 bases from V and 1 base from J, with 14 bases between. The CDR3 covers 15 residues. Here the CDR3 reads CASSLRVGTQETQYF. The CDR3 nucleotides read TGTGCCAGCAGCCTTAGGGTGGGGACCCAAGAGACCCAGTACTTC.

The chain has TRBV19 and TRBJ1-2; D unclear. Per the germline V gene, CDR1 is LNHDA and CDR2 is SQIVND (reference sequence). Trimming removed 4 bases at V and 4 bases at J, with 13 bases between. This CDR3 contains 14 residues. The chain's CDR3 is CASSTNPGVYGYTF. The CDR3 DNA reads as TGTGCCAGTAGTACGAACCCGGGAGTCTATGGCTACACCTTC.

The V call is TRBV19, the J call TRBJ2-3; D gene unclear. Germline values: CDR1 LNHDA, CDR2 SQIVND (reference sequence). V lost 7 bases and J 2 bases, leaving 13 bases between the germline ends. This CDR3 comprises 14 residues. The chain's CDR3 is CASKGPFLTDTQYF. In nucleotides, the CDR3 is TGTGCCAGTAAAGGACCGTTTCTCACAGATACGCAGTATTTT.

The chain uses TRBV6-5 and TRBJ2-7; possible D gene TRBD1, 5 bases. The CDR3 totals 15 residues. V lost 2 bases and J lost 2, with 13 bases in between. In germline, CDR1 is MNHEY, CDR2 SVGAGI. The CDR3 region is CASSYGSGPTYEQYF. The CDR3, as DNA: TGTGCCAGCAGTTACGGGTCAGGGCCAACCTACGAGCAGTACTTC.

The V call is TRBV5-4, the J call TRBJ2-7; 12 positions agree with TRBD2. The junction had 5 bases not matched to a gene; V was cut back by 1 base and J by 6 bases. The CDR3 totals 15 residues. From germline, CDR1 is SGHNT and CDR2 YYREEE (reference sequence). The CDR3 loop reads CASSLPGLAGIEQYF. CDR3 sequence (DNA): TGTGCCAGCAGCTTGCCGGGACTAGCGGGTATCGAGCAGTACTTC.

The chain combines TRBV7-2 with TRBJ2-7; perhaps TRBD2 as D (5 bases). V was pared by 5 bases and J by 4 bases, with 18 bases between. In germline, CDR1 is SGHTA, CDR2 FQGNSA. This CDR3 contains 15 residues. As DNA, the CDR3 is TGTGCCAGCAGCCCAGTAGACGGGGAAGGGTACGAGCAGTACTTC. It specifies CASSPVDGEGYEQYF.

V gene TRBV19 combines with J gene TRBJ1-1, with D hard to call. V lost 5 bases, J lost 1 base, and 8 bases lay in between. Looked up from germline, CDR1 is LNHDA and CDR2 is SQIVND (reference sequence). This CDR3 comprises 13 residues. The CDR3 DNA follows: TGTGCCAGTAGTTCCGGTAGGAACACTGAAGCTTTCTTT. The encoded protein is CASSSGRNTEAFF.

The CDR3 DNA reads as TGTGCCAGCAGCTGGGAGATTTCGCGGCAGTTCTTC. Protein product: CASSWEISRQFF. The chain employs TRBV7-2 and TRBJ2-1, with a weak D call TRBD2 (5 bases). There are 12 residues in the CDR3. Germline V gene sequence: CDR1 SGHTA, CDR2 FQGNSA. Deletions cut 4 bases from V and 12 bases from J, with 13 bases between.

The rearrangement uses TRBV30 and TRBJ1-1, with D perhaps TRBD1 (6 bases). This CDR3 has 14 amino acids. The V and J ends lost 0 bases and 1 base respectively, with 9 bases between them. Looked up from germline, CDR1 is GTSNPN and CDR2 is SVGIG (reference sequence). CDR3 DNA sequence: TGTGCCTGGAGTGTAACACAGGGGAACACTGAAGCTTTCTTT. Translating it yields CAWSVTQGNTEAFF.

V and J are TRBV19 and TRBJ1-2; D perhaps matches TRBD1 (6 bases). Germline V gives CDR1 LNHDA, CDR2 SQIVND (reference sequence). CDR3 length: 20 residues. V lost 7 bases and J 0 bases, leaving 30 bases between the germline ends. In DNA, the CDR3 is TGTGCCAGTACCACTGAATTGGGGGCCAGGGCGAGGGGAGCTAACTATGGCTACACCTTC. Translating it yields CASTTELGARARGANYGYTF.

As concerns this clone: Germline is not matched at one junction end, which may reflect a read error. The chain is built from TRBV7-7 and TRBJ2-3; perhaps TRBD2 as D (5 bases). This CDR3 has 14 residues. Germline V gene sequence: CDR1 SSHAT, CDR2 FNYEAQ (reference sequence). The CDR3 loop reads CASSSDEGWGTQYF. The CDR3, as DNA: TGTGCTAGCAGCTCAGACGAGGGATGGGGTACGCAGTATTTT.

This sequence joins TRBV5-1 and TRBJ1-4; D not resolved. V was clipped by 0 bases and J by 3 bases, with 9 bases between them. Germline CDR1 SGHRS, CDR2 YFSETQ. The CDR3 is 15 amino acids. The CDR3: CASSLGQIPNEKLFF. Written as DNA, the CDR3 is TGCGCCAGCAGCTTGGGGCAGATACCTAATGAAAAACTGTTTTTT.

This clone showed up just a few times. V usage is TRBV30 and J usage is TRBJ1-4; D gene uncertain. Trimming shortened V by 4 bases and J by 8 bases, and 11 bases separated the two germline ends. CDR1 GTSNPN and CDR2 SVGIG come from the germline V gene (reference sequence). The CDR3 extends over 12 amino acids. Written as DNA, the CDR3 is TGTGCCTGGAACCTCGTGCGCGAAAAACTGTTTTTT. Protein: CAWNLVREKLFF.

The chain couples TRBV2 to TRBJ2-3; possible D gene TRBD2, 5 bases. This CDR3 is built from 13 residues. The germline CDR1 and CDR2 sequences are SNHLY and FYNNEI. With 6 bases removed from V and 9 bases from J, the gap between germline ends came to 16 bases. CDR3 protein: CASRLDSADTQYF. The CDR3 DNA sequence: TGTGCCAGCAGGCTGGACTCCGCTGACACGCAGTATTTT. Supplemented by reference TRBV2 and TRBJ2-3, the full variable domain reads EPEVTQTPSHQVTQMGQEVILRCVPISNHLYFYWYRQILGQKVEFLVSFYNNEISEKSEIFDDQFSVERPDGSNFTLKIRSTKLEDSAMYFCASRLDSADTQYFGPGTRLTVL.

The chain recombines TRBV12-5 with TRBJ1-1; D possibly corresponds to TRBD1 (5 bases). V was trimmed by 0 bases and J by 8 bases, leaving 10 bases between them. Germline lookup yields CDR1 LGHNT and CDR2 FRNRAP. CDR3 size: 13 residues. CDR3 loop: CASGLVSAGEAFF. The CDR3, as DNA: TGTGCTAGTGGTTTGGTATCGGCAGGGGAAGCTTTCTTT.